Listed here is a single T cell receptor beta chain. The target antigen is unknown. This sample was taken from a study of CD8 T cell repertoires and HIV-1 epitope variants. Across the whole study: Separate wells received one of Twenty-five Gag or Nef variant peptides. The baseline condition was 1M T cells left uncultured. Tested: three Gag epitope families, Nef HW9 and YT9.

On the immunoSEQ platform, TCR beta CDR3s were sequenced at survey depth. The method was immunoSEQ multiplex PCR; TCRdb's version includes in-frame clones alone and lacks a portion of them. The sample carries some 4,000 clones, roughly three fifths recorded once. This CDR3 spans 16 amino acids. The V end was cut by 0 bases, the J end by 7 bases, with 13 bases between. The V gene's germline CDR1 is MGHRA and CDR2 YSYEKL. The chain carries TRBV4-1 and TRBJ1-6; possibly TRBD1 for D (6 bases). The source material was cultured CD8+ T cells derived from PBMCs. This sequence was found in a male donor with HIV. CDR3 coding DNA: TGCGCCAGCAGCCAAGATACGGGGGCCAGGAATTCACCCCTCCACTTT. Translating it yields CASSQDTGARNSPLHF.